The present entry profiles one TCR beta chain with its context. Its antigen is unknown. The germline V gene has CDR1 LNHDA and CDR2 SQIVND (reference sequence). Trimming removed 6 bases from V and 4 bases from J; junction bases left unmatched: 6. This CDR3 has 14 amino acids. This sample stems from a study of cytomegalovirus exposure and HLA in healthy donors. Study as a whole: In a previous analysis, 110 million or so unique TCR beta sequences were found from some 180 million T cells. Study-wide findings and caveats: In an earlier analysis, in some 500 donors, most V segments appeared productive either ~90% or ~30% of the time. A later analysis by the authors found several of the most significant clusters apparently linked to common viral pathogens.

The study ran its PCR with 60 Vbeta and 13 Jbeta primers. Data came from immunoSEQ multiplex PCR; TCRdb stores just in-frame clones and leaves some out. The sample's table shows approximately 150,000 clones. The origin of this receptor is a woman aged 35 to 49 in good health and CMV-seronegative. The sequenced sample was PBMCs. This chain connects TRBV19 to TRBJ1-3; 7 bases agree with TRBD1. The CDR3, as DNA: TGTGCCAGTAGAAGGGGGCGAGGAGGAAACACCATATATTTT. It codes for CASRRGRGGNTIYF.